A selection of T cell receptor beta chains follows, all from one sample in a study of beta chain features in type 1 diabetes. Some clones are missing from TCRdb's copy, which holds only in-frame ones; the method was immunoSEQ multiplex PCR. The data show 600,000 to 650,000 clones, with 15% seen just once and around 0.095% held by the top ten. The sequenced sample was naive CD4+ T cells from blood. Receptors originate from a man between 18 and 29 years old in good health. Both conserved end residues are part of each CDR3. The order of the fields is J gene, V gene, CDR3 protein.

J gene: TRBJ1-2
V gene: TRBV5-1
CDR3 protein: CASSWTGRYGYTF

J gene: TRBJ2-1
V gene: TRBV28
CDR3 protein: CASKGGRGGNEQFF

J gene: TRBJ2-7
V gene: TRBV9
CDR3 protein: CASSVDGSSYEQYF

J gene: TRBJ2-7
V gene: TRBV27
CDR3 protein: CASSSGRDLGAEQYF

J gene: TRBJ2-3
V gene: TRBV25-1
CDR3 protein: CASSEYFREGTDTQYF

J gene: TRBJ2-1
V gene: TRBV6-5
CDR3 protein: CASLQRNEQFF

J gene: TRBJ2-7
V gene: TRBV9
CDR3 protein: CASSVDQSHSYEQYF

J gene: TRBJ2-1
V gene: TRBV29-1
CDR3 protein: CSAAGTSGRIKGNEQFF

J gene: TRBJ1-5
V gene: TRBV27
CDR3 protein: CASSSREGRQPQHF

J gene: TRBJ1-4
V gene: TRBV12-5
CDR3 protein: CASGWGDSPTNEKLFF

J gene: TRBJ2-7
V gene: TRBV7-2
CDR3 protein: CASSSRRAGAYEQYF

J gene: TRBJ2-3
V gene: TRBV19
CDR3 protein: CASSIERDAKRYF

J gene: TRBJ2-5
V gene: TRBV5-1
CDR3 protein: CASSLTGVIQETQYF

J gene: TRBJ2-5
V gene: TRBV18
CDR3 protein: CASSPTGTALETQYF

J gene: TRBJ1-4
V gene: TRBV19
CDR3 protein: CASTYRGGNEKLFF

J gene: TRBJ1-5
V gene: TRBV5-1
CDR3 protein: CASSTGQPNQPQHF

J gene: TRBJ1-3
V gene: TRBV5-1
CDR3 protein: CASSYDSSGNTIYF

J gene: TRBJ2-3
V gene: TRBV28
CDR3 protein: CASSLYAAPAALDPVDTQYF

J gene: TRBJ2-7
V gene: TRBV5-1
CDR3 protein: CASSLASRGQTPYEQYF

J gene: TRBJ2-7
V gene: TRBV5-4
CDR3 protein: CASSETSGSSYEQYF

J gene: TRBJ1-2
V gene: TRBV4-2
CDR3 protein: CASSQMTSGHGYTF

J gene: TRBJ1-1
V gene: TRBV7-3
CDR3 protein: CASSLRRGKNTEAFF

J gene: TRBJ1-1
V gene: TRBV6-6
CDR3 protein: CASSYTFDRYEAFF

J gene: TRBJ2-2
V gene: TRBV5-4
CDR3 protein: CASSLDPPTSGARELFF

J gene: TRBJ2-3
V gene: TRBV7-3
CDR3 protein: CASSITGNTQYF

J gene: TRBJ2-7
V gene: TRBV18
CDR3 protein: CASSLEGGSYEQYF

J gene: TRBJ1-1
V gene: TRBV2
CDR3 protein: CASSERQGAVTEAFF

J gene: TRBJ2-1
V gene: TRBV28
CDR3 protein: CASSLAGIRGGPYNEQFF

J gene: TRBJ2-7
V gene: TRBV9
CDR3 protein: CASSVGGTGAYEQYF

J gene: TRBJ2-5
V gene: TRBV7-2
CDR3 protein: CASSFAVQETQYF

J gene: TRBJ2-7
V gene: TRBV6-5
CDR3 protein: CASQPGGQGGEQYF

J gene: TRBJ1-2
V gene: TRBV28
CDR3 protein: CASSPSKYGYTF

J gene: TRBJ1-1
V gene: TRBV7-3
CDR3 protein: CASSTSGNTEAFF

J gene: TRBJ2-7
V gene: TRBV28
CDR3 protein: CATSPTSEQYF

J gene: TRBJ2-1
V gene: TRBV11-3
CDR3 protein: CASSSSAGSGEQFF

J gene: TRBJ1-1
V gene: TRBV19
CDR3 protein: CASSTGTTMNTEAFF

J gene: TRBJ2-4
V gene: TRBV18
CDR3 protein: CASSPASLAGVKNIQYF

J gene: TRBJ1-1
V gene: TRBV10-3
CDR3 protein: CAIRGQGARRDTEAFF

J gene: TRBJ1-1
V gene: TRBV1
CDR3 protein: CTSSHRQGGNTEAFF

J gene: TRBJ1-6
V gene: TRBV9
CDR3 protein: CASSVTGDNSPLHF

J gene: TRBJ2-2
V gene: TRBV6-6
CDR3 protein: CASSSQRGQGTGELFF

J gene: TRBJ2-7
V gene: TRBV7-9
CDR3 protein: CASKASEQYF

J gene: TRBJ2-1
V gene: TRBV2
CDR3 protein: CACDIDNEQFF

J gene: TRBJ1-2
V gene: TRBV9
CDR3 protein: CASSVASQGGYGYTF

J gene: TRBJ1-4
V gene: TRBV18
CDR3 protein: CASSPRTGGVEKLFF

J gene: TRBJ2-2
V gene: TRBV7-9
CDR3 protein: CASSPDKNTGELFF

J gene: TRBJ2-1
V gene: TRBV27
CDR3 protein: CASSVTGGSYNEQFF

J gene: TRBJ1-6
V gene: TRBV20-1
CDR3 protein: CSARGSSPLHF

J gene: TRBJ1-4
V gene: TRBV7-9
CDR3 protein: CASSSTGTVEKLFF

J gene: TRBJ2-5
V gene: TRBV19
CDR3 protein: CASSIQAAGQETQYF